One sample yielded the 28 T cell receptor beta chains listed below, sequenced in a study of PD-1 blockade in classical Hodgkin lymphoma. Time point given: cycle 4 day 1 (C4D1), after 5 to 7 weeks of nivolumab. Brentuximab vedotin exposure varied among the patients, all of whom had relapsed after autologous stem cell transplantation. Method: immunoSEQ multiplex PCR; TCRdb's copy keeps in-frame clones and lacks some. The table shows about 41,000 clones, with around 69% occurring only once. The specimen comprised peripheral blood mononuclear cells (PBMCs), sampled before the fourth cycle of nivolumab. These receptors originate from a human donor with classical Hodgkin lymphoma.

The rearrangement joins TRBV28 to TRBJ1-3; D is unclear. CDR3 length: 14 amino acids. The V gene lost 2 bases and the J gene lost 4 bases, with 9 bases spanning the gap. Germline-derived CDR1 and CDR2 are MDHEN and SYDVKM. The CDR3, as DNA: TGTGCCAGCAGTTTAGCCCCAGGAGGAAACACCATATATTTT. This gives the protein CASSLAPGGNTIYF.

V is TRBV29-1 and J is TRBJ2-1; D gene ambiguous. V lost 4 bases to trimming and J lost 7 bases, with 8 bases between them. CDR3 length: 11 amino acids. Germline CDR1 SQVTM, CDR2 ANQGSEA. The CDR3 region has the DNA TGCAGCGTTGGTTCTGGTAATGAGCAGTTCTTC. It is translated as CSVGSGNEQFF.

This chain links TRBV7-8 with TRBJ1-4; weak D call: TRBD1 (6 bases). V gave up 5 bases and J gave up 9 bases, with 10 bases separating them. The CDR3 runs 12 residues. Germline-derived CDR1 and CDR2 are SGHVS and FQNEAQ. In DNA form, the CDR3 reads TGTGCCAGCAGCGTTGGACAGCAAAAACTGTTTTTT. Protein sequence: CASSVGQQKLFF. The full variable domain, completed using reference TRBV7-8 and TRBJ1-4, is GAGVSQSPRYKVAKRGQDVALRCDPISGHVSLFWYQQALGQGPEFLTYFQNEAQLDKSGLPSDRFFAERPEGSVSTLKIQRTQQEDSAVYLCASSVGQQKLFFGSGTQLSVL.

V and J are TRBV6-1 and TRBJ1-2; possible D gene TRBD1, 6 bases. V was shortened by 0 bases and J by 4 bases, with 12 bases between the two germline ends. Germline V CDR1 and CDR2: MNHNS, SASEGT. This CDR3 is built from 15 residues. The CDR3 sequence is CASSEAGGGPYGYTF. DNA of the CDR3: TGTGCCAGCAGTGAAGCCGGGGGGGGGCCCTATGGCTACACCTTC.

V gene TRBV5-4 combines with J gene TRBJ1-1; the match to TRBD1 covers 8 bases. This CDR3 contains 13 residues. With V trimmed by 3 bases and J by 8 bases, 6 bases remained unmatched. From germline, CDR1 is SGHNT and CDR2 YYREEE (reference sequence). The CDR3 reads CASSSTGVEEAFF. The CDR3 nucleotides read TGTGCCAGCAGCTCGACAGGGGTGGAAGAAGCTTTCTTT.

This clone is medium-sized within its sample. The J gene is TRBJ2-1, the V gene TRBV30; D may be TRBD1 (5 bases). Germline CDR1 is GTSNPN and CDR2 is SVGIG (reference sequence). Trimming shortened V by 4 bases and J by 4 bases, and 17 bases separated the two germline ends. This CDR3 spans 15 amino acids. The CDR3 DNA sequence: TGTGCCTGGAACCCAAAGGAGACAGCTTACAATGAGCAGTTCTTC. It specifies CAWNPKETAYNEQFF.

The chain carries TRBV6-6 and TRBJ2-7, with D uncertain. This CDR3 region has 13 residues. Trimming took off 6 bases at V and 10 bases at J, with 19 bases between the two ends. Germline V CDR1 and CDR2: MNHNY, SVGAGI (reference sequence). Written as DNA, the CDR3 is TGTGCCAGCAGGCCAAGTGGGGAATTTGAACAGTACTTC. Amino acid sequence: CASRPSGEFEQYF.

CDR3 bases: TGTGCCTGGAAGGTAGCGGGACCACTGGAGACGCAGTATTTT. The encoded protein is CAWKVAGPLETQYF. The J gene is TRBJ2-3, the V gene TRBV30, with 8 bases identical to TRBD2. V was clipped by 4 bases and J by 9 bases; unmatched bases: 12. There are 14 residues in the CDR3. Germline values: CDR1 GTSNPN, CDR2 SVGIG (reference sequence).

The rearrangement links TRBV6-6 to TRBJ2-7; D may correspond to TRBD1 or TRBD2 (7 bases each). V gave up 5 bases and J gave up 0 bases, with 11 bases separating them. The germline gives CDR1 MNHNY, CDR2 SVGAGI (reference sequence). The CDR3 has 14 residues. CDR3: CASSQGGSSYEQYF. The CDR3 DNA reads TGTGCCAGCAGTCAGGGGGGGAGCTCCTACGAGCAGTACTTC.

On this clone itself: Germline and junction disagree at one end, which may indicate a read error. The chain joins TRBV7-7 to TRBJ2-5; 13 bases are shared with TRBD2. The CDR3 is 16 residues long. The germline V gene has CDR1 SSHAT and CDR2 FNYEAQ (reference sequence). CDR3 loop: CASSNRLAGGQETQYF. For the CDR3, the DNA is TGTGCTAGCAGCAACAGACTAGCGGGGGGACAAGAGACCCAGTACTTC.

The chain combines TRBV4-3 with TRBJ2-3, with TRBD2 as a possible D gene (7 bases). The CDR3 loop spans 17 amino acids. Germline V CDR1 and CDR2: LGHNA, YSLEER. The germline V and J ends were trimmed by 3 bases and 1 base, with 17 bases remaining between them. The CDR3 is CASSQGPGGAGTDTQYF. CDR3 bases: TGCGCCAGCAGCCAGGGCCCGGGGGGCGCGGGCACAGATACGCAGTATTTT.

The chain recombines TRBV19 with TRBJ1-1; no clear D gene. Germline CDR1 is LNHDA and CDR2 is SQIVND (reference sequence). There are 13 residues in the CDR3. The V and J ends lost 5 bases and 3 bases respectively, with 10 bases between them. The CDR3 region is CASSWVLDTEAFF. The DNA for the CDR3 is TGTGCCAGTAGTTGGGTTCTGGACACTGAAGCTTTCTTT.

The sample holds one count of this clone. This rearrangement joins TRBV28 to TRBJ1-4; D gene unclear. CDR1 and CDR2 (germline): MDHEN, SYDVKM. Deletions cut 10 bases from V and 7 bases from J, with 13 bases between. The CDR3 extends over 12 amino acids. The CDR3 DNA reads TGTGCCACCGGGGAGGGTAGTGAAAAACTGTTTTTT. Encoded protein: CATGEGSEKLFF.

V usage is TRBV28 and J usage is TRBJ1-6; D call uncertain. V gave up 3 bases and J gave up 4 bases, with 16 bases separating them. From germline, CDR1 is MDHEN and CDR2 SYDVKM. The CDR3 is 17 residues long. The CDR3: CASSFQDSPAYNSPLHF. The CDR3 region has the DNA TGTGCCAGCAGTTTTCAGGATTCGCCGGCTTATAATTCACCCCTCCACTTT.

This chain uses TRBV6-1 with TRBJ1-4; 7 bases line up with TRBD1. The ends lost 2 bases at V and 7 bases at J; junction bases unmatched: 25. Germline V gives CDR1 MNHNS, CDR2 SASEGT. CDR3 length: 21 residues. The CDR3 bases are TGTGCCAGCAGTGAAAGGGTTCAGGGCAGGGGGAGGTTTCCGTCGGGTGAAAAACTGTTTTTT. It encodes CASSERVQGRGRFPSGEKLFF.

In DNA form, the CDR3 reads TGTGCCAGCAGCTTAGACAATGAGCAGTTCTTC. It translates to CASSLDNEQFF. The chain joins TRBV7-9 to TRBJ2-1, with D unclear. The CDR3 extends over 11 amino acids. Germline CDR1 reads SEHNR; CDR2 reads FQNEAQ (reference sequence). With 1 base removed from V and 5 bases from J, the gap between germline ends came to 0 bases. Full variable domain (missing parts from reference TRBV7-9 and TRBJ2-1): DTGVSQNPRHKITKRGQNVTFRCDPISEHNRLYWYRQTLGQGPEFLTYFQNEAQLEKSRLLSDRFSAERPKGSFSTLEIQRTEQGDSAMYLCASSLDNEQFFGPGTRLTVL.

CDR3 sequence: CASAKSGANVLTF. DNA for the CDR3: TGTGCCAGCGCGAAGTCTGGGGCCAACGTCCTGACTTTC. This chain connects TRBV14 to TRBJ2-6, with no clear D. In germline, CDR1 is SGHDN, CDR2 FVKESK. CDR3 length equals 13 residues. The V gene lost 8 bases and the J gene lost 1 base, with 6 bases spanning the gap.

Points on this clone: Other nucleotide sequences from this sample produce the same CDR3. The V call is TRBV5-6, the J call TRBJ1-1, with a possible D match to TRBD1 (5 bases). From germline, CDR1 is SGHDT and CDR2 YYEEEE. CDR3 size: 13 residues. Trimming cost V 4 bases and J 4 bases, with 11 bases left between them. The CDR3 reads CASSPGGSTEAFF. Here the CDR3 DNA reads TGTGCCAGCAGCCCCGGGGGGAGCACTGAAGCTTTCTTT. Variable domain in full (rest from reference TRBV5-6 and TRBJ1-1): DAGVTQSPTHLIKTRGQQVTLRCSPKSGHDTVSWYQQALGQGPQFIFQYYEEEERQRGNFPDRFSGHQFPNYSSELNVNALLLGDSALYLCASSPGGSTEAFFGQGTRLTVV.

The rearrangement uses TRBV7-2 and TRBJ1-2; 7 nucleotides match TRBD1. With 5 bases clipped from V and 4 bases from J, the junction kept 10 bases outside the gene matches. CDR1 and CDR2 from the germline V gene are SGHTA and FQGNSA. This CDR3 is built from 15 residues. CDR3 DNA: TGTGCCAGCAGCCCAGGGACAGCGGACCCCTATGGCTACACCTTC. It specifies CASSPGTADPYGYTF. Filled out from reference TRBV7-2 and TRBJ1-2, the complete variable domain reads GAGVSQSPSNKVTEKGKDVELRCDPISGHTALYWYRQSLGQGLEFLIYFQGNSAPDKSGLPSDRFSAERTGGSVSTLTIQRTQQEDSAVYLCASSPGTADPYGYTFGSGTRLTVV.

This clone was recorded a few times. This chain connects TRBV14 to TRBJ1-3, with no clear D. Trimming removed 1 base at V and 5 bases at J, with 12 bases between. The CDR3 sequence is 15 residues long. Germline V lookup: CDR1 SGHDN, CDR2 FVKESK. This CDR3 is CASSQGLSGRNTIYF. Here the CDR3 DNA reads TGTGCCAGCAGCCAAGGCCTTTCTGGGAGAAACACCATATATTTT.

There are a few counts of this clone. This rearrangement joins TRBV9 to TRBJ2-2, with 10 bases lining up with TRBD2. The CDR3 is made up of 15 amino acids. J gave up 4 bases and V 3 bases, and 3 bases lay outside the gene matches. Germline lookup yields CDR1 SGDLS and CDR2 YYNGEE. This chain's CDR3 is CASSASGGVTGELFF. The CDR3 nucleotides are TGTGCCAGCAGCGCCAGCGGGGGGGTCACCGGGGAGCTGTTTTTT.

The rearrangement links TRBV5-1 to TRBJ2-7; 9 bases are a match to TRBD2. The germline gives CDR1 SGHRS, CDR2 YFSETQ. The CDR3 is 15 amino acids. V was clipped by 2 bases and J by 2 bases; unmatched bases: 5. The CDR3 nucleotides read TGCGCCAGCAGCTTAGGGACTAGCATCGCCTACGAGCAGTACTTC. This translates into CASSLGTSIAYEQYF.

This clone is classed as large. This sequence joins TRBV10-2 and TRBJ1-2, with 7 nucleotides matching TRBD1. With V trimmed by 4 bases and J by 4 bases, 3 bases remained unmatched. Germline assignment: CDR1 WSHSY and CDR2 SAAADI. The CDR3 runs 13 residues. CDR3 nucleotide sequence: TGCGCCAGCAGTGGACAGGGTACCTATGGCTACACCTTC. It codes for CASSGQGTYGYTF.

The chain couples TRBV27 to TRBJ2-7; D unclear. Deletions cut 3 bases from V and 3 bases from J, with 12 bases between. CDR1 and CDR2 (germline): MNHEY, SMNVEV (reference sequence). The CDR3 has 14 amino acids. The CDR3 DNA follows: TGTGCCAGCAGTTTCGATGGCAGATTCTACGAGCAGTACTTC. Its translation is CASSFDGRFYEQYF.

The chain links TRBV5-6 to TRBJ2-7; tentative D call: TRBD2 (6 bases). Per the germline V gene, CDR1 is SGHDT and CDR2 is YYEEEE. The CDR3 is 14 residues long. Between the trimmed V and J ends, which lost 0 bases and 4 bases, there was a span of 11 bases. DNA for the CDR3: TGTGCCAGCAGCTTGGATAGGAGGGCGTACGAGCAGTACTTC. This translates into CASSLDRRAYEQYF.

This clone is a singleton in its sample. The chain carries TRBV4-2 and TRBJ2-7; 8 nucleotides agree with TRBD2. Germline values: CDR1 LGHNA, CDR2 YNFKEQ. This CDR3 has 18 amino acids. J lost 3 bases, V lost 0 bases, and 13 bases had no gene match. CDR3 in DNA: TGTGCCAGCAGCCAAGATCTGAAACCGGCGGGGGGAGGCTACGAGCAGTACTTC. Amino acids: CASSQDLKPAGGGYEQYF.

The rearrangement joins TRBV19 to TRBJ1-1; D unresolved. The CDR3 extends over 15 amino acids. V dropped 3 bases and J dropped 2 bases, with 13 bases sitting between them. CDR1 LNHDA and CDR2 SQIVND come from the germline V gene (reference sequence). CDR3 sequence (DNA): TGTGCCAGTAGTATGCAGTGGTGGGGAAACACTGAAGCTTTCTTT. It codes for CASSMQWWGNTEAFF.

V is TRBV6-1 and J is TRBJ2-1; D could derive from TRBD1 or TRBD2 (5 bases each). V was pared by 3 bases and J by 7 bases, with 16 bases between. Germline V CDR1 and CDR2: MNHNS, SASEGT. CDR3 length: 15 amino acids. The CDR3 sequence is CASSEADGTINEQFF. CDR3 DNA sequence: TGTGCCAGCAGTGAGGCAGACGGGACGATAAATGAGCAGTTCTTC.